The present T cell receptor beta chain was sequenced within a study of OX40 agonist ivuxolimab in advanced cancers. Germline lookup yields CDR1 MNHNY and CDR2 SVGAGI (reference sequence). Trimming removed 7 bases at V and 3 bases at J, with 19 bases between. The CDR3 extends over 16 amino acids. Measured with immunoSEQ multiplex PCR; TCRdb has only the in-frame clones, and not every one. Among approximately 90,000 clones listed, about 91% were seen once. The specimen comprised CD4+ or CD8+ T cells sorted from blood, sampled in a trial of the OX40 agonist ivuxolimab. The TCR was taken from an adult with an advanced solid tumor such as melanoma, head and neck, liver or kidney cancer. The gene calls are TRBV6-6 and TRBJ1-3, with D unresolved. The CDR3 nucleotides read TGTGCCAGCACCCAAGCCGGGCCCGCATATGGAAACACCATATATTTT. Protein product: CASTQAGPAYGNTIYF.